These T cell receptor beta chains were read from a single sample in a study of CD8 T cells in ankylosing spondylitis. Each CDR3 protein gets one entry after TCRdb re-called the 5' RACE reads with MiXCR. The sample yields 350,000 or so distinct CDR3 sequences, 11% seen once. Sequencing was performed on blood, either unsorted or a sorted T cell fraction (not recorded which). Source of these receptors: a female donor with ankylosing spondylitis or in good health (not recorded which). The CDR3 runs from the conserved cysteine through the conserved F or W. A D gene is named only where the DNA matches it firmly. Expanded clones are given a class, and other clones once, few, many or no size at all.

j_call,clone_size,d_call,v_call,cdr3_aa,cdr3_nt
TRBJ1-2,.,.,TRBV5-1,CASSDPGQSGYTF,TGCGCCAGCAGTGATCCAGGTCAGAGTGGCTACACCTTC
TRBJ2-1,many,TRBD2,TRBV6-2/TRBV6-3,CASSLAVGDEQFF,TGTGCCAGCAGTCTAGCGGTCGGGGATGAGCAGTTCTTC
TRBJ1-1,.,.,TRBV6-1,CASSPGAGTQAVPGAFF,TGTGCCAGCAGTCCTGGCGCCGGGACCCAGGCAGTCCCTGGGGCTTTCTTT
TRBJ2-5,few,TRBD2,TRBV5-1,CASSFPGGGETQYF,TGCGCCAGCAGCTTTCCGGGAGGCGGGGAGACCCAGTACTTC
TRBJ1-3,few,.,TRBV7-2,CASSFGVSGNTIYF,TGTGCCAGCAGCTTCGGGGTTTCCGGAAACACCATATATTTT
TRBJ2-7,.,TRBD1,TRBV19,CASRYAGTGGEQYF,TGTGCCAGTAGGTATGCCGGGACAGGGGGCGAGCAGTACTTC
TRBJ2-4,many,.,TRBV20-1,CSAMKAGENLAKNIQYF,TGCAGTGCTATGAAAGCAGGGGAGAACCTAGCCAAAAACATTCAGTACTTC
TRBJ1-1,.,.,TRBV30,CAWFPIGRGNTEAFF,TGTGCCTGGTTCCCAATCGGGAGGGGGAACACTGAAGCTTTCTTT
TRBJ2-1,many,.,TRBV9,CASSARDAPYNEQFF,TGTGCCAGCAGCGCCCGGGACGCGCCCTACAATGAGCAGTTCTTC
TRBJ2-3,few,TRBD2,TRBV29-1,CSAAGTSGSKVLADTQYF,TGCAGCGCTGCAGGGACTAGCGGGAGCAAGGTTTTGGCAGATACGCAGTATTTT
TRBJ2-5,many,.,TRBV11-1,CASSSPPSETQYF,TGTGCCAGCAGCTCCCCACCTTCAGAGACCCAGTACTTC
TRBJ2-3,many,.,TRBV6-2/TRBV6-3,CASRTNKRFTDTQYF,TGTGCCAGCAGGACCAATAAGCGGTTCACAGATACGCAGTATTTT
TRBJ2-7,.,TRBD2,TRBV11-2,CASSLTKAAGLAVSYEQYF,TGTGCCAGCAGCTTAACTAAGGCTGCGGGACTAGCGGTCTCCTACGAGCAGTACTTC
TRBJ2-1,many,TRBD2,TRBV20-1,CSPQQAGTYNEQFF,TGCAGTCCTCAACAAGCGGGAACCTACAATGAGCAGTTCTTC
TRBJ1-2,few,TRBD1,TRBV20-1,CSALPTQGAEGYTF,TGCAGTGCTCTCCCTACCCAGGGGGCGGAAGGCTACACCTTC
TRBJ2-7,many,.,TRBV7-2,CASSKQTSSYEQYF,TGTGCCAGCAGCAAACAGACGAGCTCCTACGAGCAGTACTTC
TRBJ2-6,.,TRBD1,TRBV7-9,CASSFDRVSGANVLTF,TGTGCCAGCAGCTTCGACAGGGTCTCTGGGGCCAACGTCCTGACTTTC
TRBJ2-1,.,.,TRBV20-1,CSACPAGRVKEQFF,TGCAGTGCTTGCCCGGCCGGTAGGGTAAAAGAGCAGTTCTTC
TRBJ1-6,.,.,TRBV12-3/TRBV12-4,CASSFHRDSPLHF,TGTGCCAGCAGTTTCCACAGGGATTCACCCCTCCACTTT